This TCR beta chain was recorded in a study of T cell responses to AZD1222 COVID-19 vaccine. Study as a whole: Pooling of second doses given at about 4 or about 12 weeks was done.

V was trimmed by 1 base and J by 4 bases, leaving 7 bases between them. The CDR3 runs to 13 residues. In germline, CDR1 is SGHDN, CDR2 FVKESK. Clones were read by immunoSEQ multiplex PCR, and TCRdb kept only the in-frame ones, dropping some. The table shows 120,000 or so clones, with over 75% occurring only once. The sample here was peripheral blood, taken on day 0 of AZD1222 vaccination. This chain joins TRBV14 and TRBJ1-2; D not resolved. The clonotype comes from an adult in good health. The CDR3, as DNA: TGTGCCAGCAGCCAAGTGAGCCTCTATGGCTACACCTTC. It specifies CASSQVSLYGYTF.